The rows below give T cell receptor beta chains drawn from one sample of a study of blood T cell repertoires in COVID-19. Produced via immunoSEQ multiplex PCR; TCRdb's table is partial and in-frame only. Among roughly 190,000 clones listed, roughly three quarters were seen once. Material for sequencing was PBMCs or T cells enriched from blood (not recorded which). The source of these receptors is a woman between 50 and 59 years old with acute COVID-19. Both conserved end residues are part of each CDR3. Fields, in order: J gene, CDR3 length, V gene, clone size, D gene, CDR3 DNA, CDR3 protein. D genes are given only for firm matches. Clone size is shown for a subset of rows, as once, few, many or a class of expanded clone.

j_gene: TRBJ2-3; len: 17; v_gene: TRBV7-2; abundance: -; d_gene: TRBD1; CDR3nt: TGTGCCAGCAGCTTTTCGTCCGGGACAGGCGGCACAGATACGCAGTATTTT; CDR3aa: CASSFSSGTGGTDTQYF
j_gene: TRBJ2-3; len: 16; v_gene: TRBV18; abundance: -; d_gene: TRBD1; CDR3nt: TGTGCCAGCTCATCGGGACAGGGGTCCTCGTACGGTACGCAGTATTTT; CDR3aa: CASSSGQGSSYGTQYF
j_gene: TRBJ1-1; len: 12; v_gene: TRBV2; abundance: -; d_gene: TRBD1; CDR3nt: TGTGCCAGCAGAGGACAGGGCGCTGAAGCTTTCTTT; CDR3aa: CASRGQGAEAFF
j_gene: TRBJ2-2; len: 10; v_gene: TRBV5-1; abundance: -; d_gene: -; CDR3nt: TGCGCCAGCAGGGGGCGGGAGCTGTTTTTT; CDR3aa: CASRGRELFF
j_gene: TRBJ2-3; len: 17; v_gene: TRBV10-3; abundance: many; d_gene: TRBD2; CDR3nt: TGTGCCATCAGTGATTTCGTAGCGGGGGGGTCCACAGATACGCAGTATTTT; CDR3aa: CAISDFVAGGSTDTQYF
j_gene: TRBJ1-5; len: 15; v_gene: TRBV19; abundance: few; d_gene: TRBD1; CDR3nt: TGTGCCAGTAGTACCCCTGGACAGGTCAATCAGCCCCAGCATTTT; CDR3aa: CASSTPGQVNQPQHF
j_gene: TRBJ1-5; len: 15; v_gene: TRBV10-3; abundance: -; d_gene: -; CDR3nt: TGTGCCACCGCCGCGGGGGTTTGGAGCAATCAGCCCCAGCATTTT; CDR3aa: CATAAGVWSNQPQHF
j_gene: TRBJ1-5; len: 16; v_gene: TRBV6-6; abundance: few; d_gene: -; CDR3nt: TGTGCCAGCAGTTACTCGACGGTGGGGGCGAATCAGCCCCAGCATTTT; CDR3aa: CASSYSTVGANQPQHF
j_gene: TRBJ1-2; len: 15; v_gene: TRBV27; abundance: -; d_gene: TRBD1; CDR3nt: TGTGCCAGCAGTGACCAAGGGACAGGGTCATGGGGCTACACCTTC; CDR3aa: CASSDQGTGSWGYTF
j_gene: TRBJ1-5; len: 14; v_gene: TRBV19; abundance: -; d_gene: TRBD1; CDR3nt: TGTGCCAGTAGTATAGGCAGGGGGTATCAGCCCCAGCATTTT; CDR3aa: CASSIGRGYQPQHF
j_gene: TRBJ1-2; len: 13; v_gene: TRBV12-3/TRBV12-4; abundance: -; d_gene: TRBD1; CDR3nt: TGTGCCAGCAGTCTGGGACAGGACTATGGCTACACCTTC; CDR3aa: CASSLGQDYGYTF
j_gene: TRBJ2-5; len: 15; v_gene: TRBV19; abundance: once; d_gene: TRBD1; CDR3nt: TGTGCCAGCAGAGACCCGGGACAGTTTTTAGAGACCCAGTACTTC; CDR3aa: CASRDPGQFLETQYF
j_gene: TRBJ1-1; len: 16; v_gene: TRBV18; abundance: -; d_gene: -; CDR3nt: TGTGCCAGCTCACCACATTCGGCAGGGCTCGATACTGAAGCTTTCTTT; CDR3aa: CASSPHSAGLDTEAFF
j_gene: TRBJ2-1; len: 13; v_gene: TRBV7-7; abundance: -; d_gene: -; CDR3nt: TGTGCCAGCAGCGCACAACAGGGTACAAGCCAGTTCTTC; CDR3aa: CASSAQQGTSQFF
j_gene: TRBJ1-2; len: 16; v_gene: TRBV15; abundance: -; d_gene: -; CDR3nt: TGTGCCACCAGCAGAGGGGGACAAGGGTCAGTAAATGGCTACACCTTC; CDR3aa: CATSRGGQGSVNGYTF
j_gene: TRBJ1-1; len: 13; v_gene: TRBV10-2; abundance: -; d_gene: -; CDR3nt: TGCGCCAGCAGGCGCGGGTTGGACACTGAAGCTTTCTTT; CDR3aa: CASRRGLDTEAFF
j_gene: TRBJ2-3; len: 14; v_gene: TRBV19; abundance: many; d_gene: -; CDR3nt: TGTGCCAGTAGTATCCAGGGAAGCACAGATACGCAGTATTTT; CDR3aa: CASSIQGSTDTQYF
j_gene: TRBJ1-2; len: 14; v_gene: TRBV11-2; abundance: -; d_gene: -; CDR3nt: TGTGCCAGCAGCTCCGTGACAAATAACTATGGCTACACCTTC; CDR3aa: CASSSVTNNYGYTF
j_gene: TRBJ2-3; len: 16; v_gene: TRBV7-2; abundance: -; d_gene: -; CDR3nt: TGTGCCAGCAGCTTATCACACAGCCCTGGCACAGATACGCAGTATTTT; CDR3aa: CASSLSHSPGTDTQYF
j_gene: TRBJ1-2; len: 14; v_gene: TRBV28; abundance: -; d_gene: -; CDR3nt: TGTGCCAGCAGTTTACACAGCGGGAACTATGGCTACACCTTC; CDR3aa: CASSLHSGNYGYTF
j_gene: TRBJ1-1; len: 17; v_gene: TRBV4-3; abundance: -; d_gene: TRBD1; CDR3nt: TGCGCCAGCAGCCAAGTGTGGGGACAGGGGGCGCAGGGTGAAGCTTTCTTT; CDR3aa: CASSQVWGQGAQGEAFF
j_gene: TRBJ2-5; len: 17; v_gene: TRBV3-1/TRBV3-2; abundance: many; d_gene: -; CDR3nt: TGTGCCAGCAGCCAAGTGTTGGGAGGAGTTGGCCAAGAGACCCAGTACTTC; CDR3aa: CASSQVLGGVGQETQYF
j_gene: TRBJ1-1; len: 12; v_gene: TRBV28; abundance: -; d_gene: -; CDR3nt: TGTGCCAGCAGTCCTACCATAGCTGAAGCTTTCTTT; CDR3aa: CASSPTIAEAFF
j_gene: TRBJ1-6; len: 15; v_gene: TRBV9; abundance: few; d_gene: -; CDR3nt: TGTGCCAGCGGGACTGGGGAGGGGTATAATTCACCCCTCCACTTT; CDR3aa: CASGTGEGYNSPLHF
j_gene: TRBJ1-1; len: 13; v_gene: TRBV11-3; abundance: -; d_gene: TRBD1; CDR3nt: TGTGCCAACCGGGACAGGGGTGACACTGAAGCTTTCTTT; CDR3aa: CANRDRGDTEAFF
j_gene: TRBJ2-2; len: 16; v_gene: TRBV5-8; abundance: once; d_gene: TRBD1; CDR3nt: TGTGCCAGCAGCTTGGCGCGAAGGGGGCAAACCGGGGAGCTGTTTTTT; CDR3aa: CASSLARRGQTGELFF
j_gene: TRBJ1-5; len: 12; v_gene: TRBV24-1; abundance: -; d_gene: -; CDR3nt: TGTGCCACCAGTGATGGGGCACAGCCCCAGCATTTT; CDR3aa: CATSDGAQPQHF
j_gene: TRBJ1-4; len: 15; v_gene: TRBV3-1/TRBV3-2; abundance: once; d_gene: TRBD1; CDR3nt: TGTGCCAGCAGCCAAGAAAGAGGGGGCGGAGAAAAACTGTTTTTT; CDR3aa: CASSQERGGGEKLFF
j_gene: TRBJ1-5; len: 16; v_gene: TRBV27; abundance: -; d_gene: -; CDR3nt: TGTGCCAGCAGGCTATCGGGCAGGGTAAGCAATCAGCCCCAGCATTTT; CDR3aa: CASRLSGRVSNQPQHF
j_gene: TRBJ1-2; len: 14; v_gene: TRBV7-2; abundance: -; d_gene: TRBD1; CDR3nt: TGTGCCAGCAGCGACAGACAGGGGATGGGGGGCTACACCTTC; CDR3aa: CASSDRQGMGGYTF
j_gene: TRBJ2-5; len: 15; v_gene: TRBV5-5; abundance: -; d_gene: -; CDR3nt: TGTGCCAGCAGCTTGATCGGGATCGTCCAAGAGACCCAGTACTTC; CDR3aa: CASSLIGIVQETQYF
j_gene: TRBJ1-2; len: 12; v_gene: TRBV30; abundance: few; d_gene: -; CDR3nt: TGTGCCTGGAGTCGGGATTACTATGGCTACACCTTC; CDR3aa: CAWSRDYYGYTF
j_gene: TRBJ1-1; len: 13; v_gene: TRBV7-9; abundance: -; d_gene: -; CDR3nt: TGTGCCAGCACCGCGGGGGTGAACACTGAAGCTTTCTTT; CDR3aa: CASTAGVNTEAFF
j_gene: TRBJ1-2; len: 13; v_gene: TRBV10-2; abundance: once; d_gene: TRBD1; CDR3nt: TGCGCCAGCAGTGAGTCGACAGGGACGGGCTACACCTTC; CDR3aa: CASSESTGTGYTF
j_gene: TRBJ1-3; len: 14; v_gene: TRBV18; abundance: -; d_gene: -; CDR3nt: TGTGCCAGCTCTTACAGGGCTTTACGAAACACCATATATTTT; CDR3aa: CASSYRALRNTIYF
j_gene: TRBJ2-5; len: 15; v_gene: TRBV28; abundance: -; d_gene: TRBD1; CDR3nt: TGTGCCAGCAGTCCAACGGACAGGGACGAGGAGACCCAGTACTTC; CDR3aa: CASSPTDRDEETQYF
j_gene: TRBJ2-6; len: 16; v_gene: TRBV28; abundance: -; d_gene: TRBD1; CDR3nt: TGTGCCAGCAAAGGGACAGGGACCTCTGGGGCCAACGTCCTGACTTTC; CDR3aa: CASKGTGTSGANVLTF
j_gene: TRBJ2-2; len: 12; v_gene: TRBV29-1; abundance: -; d_gene: -; CDR3nt: TGCAGCGTTGAGCAGGGAACCGGGGAGCTGTTTTTT; CDR3aa: CSVEQGTGELFF
j_gene: TRBJ2-5; len: 13; v_gene: TRBV7-2; abundance: few; d_gene: TRBD2; CDR3nt: TGTGCCAGCAGCTCTGGGGGAGGGGAGACCCAGTACTTC; CDR3aa: CASSSGGGETQYF
j_gene: TRBJ1-1; len: 12; v_gene: TRBV6-5; abundance: -; d_gene: TRBD1; CDR3nt: TGTGCCAGCAGACAGGGGCACACTGAAGCTTTCTTT; CDR3aa: CASRQGHTEAFF
j_gene: TRBJ1-5; len: 13; v_gene: TRBV4-1; abundance: -; d_gene: -; CDR3nt: TGCGCCAGCAGCCAAGAAGAAGGGGACACCCAGCATTTT; CDR3aa: CASSQEEGDTQHF
j_gene: TRBJ2-5; len: 13; v_gene: TRBV6-5; abundance: -; d_gene: -; CDR3nt: TGTGCCAGCAGGAGGACAGCGGCAGAGACCCAGTACTTC; CDR3aa: CASRRTAAETQYF
j_gene: TRBJ1-1; len: 16; v_gene: TRBV3-1/TRBV3-2; abundance: -; d_gene: -; CDR3nt: TGTGCCAGCAGCCAAGGACAGACCGCTGTGAACACTGAAGCTTTCTTT; CDR3aa: CASSQGQTAVNTEAFF
j_gene: TRBJ2-1; len: 16; v_gene: TRBV6-2/TRBV6-3; abundance: few; d_gene: -; CDR3nt: TGTGCCAGCAGTTCCCCACTAGCAGAATCCTACAATGAGCAGTTCTTC; CDR3aa: CASSSPLAESYNEQFF